This entry lists 15 T cell receptor beta chains sequenced from one sample in a study of T cell clusters in autoimmune cytopenias. TRB was amplified by touch-down multiplex PCR, primer pools A and B combined. From the multiplex PCR reads, TCRdb lists one entry per CDR3 protein and no DNA. This sample's table has approximately 7,000 distinct CDR3 sequences. Each sample's input was 250 ng genomic DNA, roughly 40,000 genome equivalents. The same specimen was also included in a second study, on T cell repertoires in aging, cancer and after chemotherapy.

Sample: peripheral blood. These receptors all come from a human donor in good health.

This CDR3 reads CSARAGGLGQPQHF. V usage is TRBV20-1 and J usage is TRBJ1-5; the D call of TRBD1 rests on TCRdb alone, since no DNA is present to check it. The CDR3 is 14 amino acids. The germline CDR1 and CDR2 sequences are DFQATT and SNEGSKA (reference sequence).

V gene TRBV27 combines with J gene TRBJ2-2; TCRdb lists TRBD2, though no DNA is available to test this call. The CDR3 loop spans 21 amino acids. Germline CDR1 is MNHEY and CDR2 is SMNVEV (reference sequence). The CDR3 region is CASSLRPWGSGVGSNTGELFF.

According to its frequency, this clonotype is medium-sized. The rearrangement uses TRBV6-5 and TRBJ1-1. Germline CDR1 MNHEY, CDR2 SVGAGI. The CDR3 is made up of 12 amino acids. CDR3 loop: CASSQMNTEAFF.

V and J are TRBV11-1 and TRBJ2-3; TCRdb proposes TRBD1, but this gene call is untestable without DNA. Germline V lookup: CDR1 SGHAT, CDR2 FQDESV (reference sequence). The CDR3 contains 15 residues. The CDR3 protein is CASSLSPRATDTQYF.

The rearrangement uses TRBV6-5 and TRBJ1-1; checking the TCRdb D call of TRBD1 is not possible without DNA. The CDR3 has 17 amino acids. CDR1 is MNHEY and CDR2 is SVGAGI in the germline V gene. The CDR3 reads CASSYKGRGWGNTEAFF.

This clonotype is medium-sized by frequency. The rearrangement uses TRBV5-5 and TRBJ1-1. The CDR3 loop spans 13 amino acids. The germline V gene has CDR1 SGHKS and CDR2 YYEKEE (reference sequence). The CDR3 reads CASSAYINTEAFF.

V gene TRBV7-6 combines with J gene TRBJ1-1; without DNA, the TCRdb call of TRBD1 cannot be checked. CDR3 length equals 15 residues. Germline V lookup: CDR1 SGHVS, CDR2 FNYEAQ. This CDR3 is CASSFRGIGGTEAFF.

V usage is TRBV4-2 and J usage is TRBJ2-2; TCRdb outputs TRBD2, but without DNA this stays unchecked. This CDR3 is 18 amino acids long. The germline V gene encodes CDR1 LGHNA and CDR2 YNFKEQ. CDR3: CASSQELGGGGLGGELFF.

This clonotype is classed as medium-sized by frequency. The chain joins TRBV19 to TRBJ1-4; TCRdb's assignment of TRBD1 cannot be checked, as there is no DNA. CDR3 length equals 15 residues. Germline V gene sequence: CDR1 LNHDA, CDR2 SQIVND (reference sequence). CDR3: CASSTAIGQGEKLFF.

V usage is TRBV19 and J usage is TRBJ2-2; the D call of TRBD1 rests on TCRdb alone, since no DNA is present to check it. Looked up from germline, CDR1 is LNHDA and CDR2 is SQIVND (reference sequence). The CDR3 is made up of 15 amino acids. CDR3 amino acids: CASSITRAGTGELFF.

This clonotype registers medium-sized by frequency. This CDR3 is CAGGQYSGNTIYF. The V and J genes are TRBV12-3 or TRBV12-4 and TRBJ1-3; TCRdb designates TRBD1, a call that cannot be tested without DNA. This CDR3 is 13 amino acids long.

J is TRBJ2-5 and V is TRBV20-1; TCRdb calls TRBD2, which cannot be checked without DNA. The germline CDR1 and CDR2 sequences are DFQATT and SNEGSKA (reference sequence). The CDR3 has 18 amino acids. CDR3 amino acids: CSARVLFALAGPQETQYF.

The chain uses TRBV18 and TRBJ1-5. This CDR3 has 14 amino acids. CDR1 KGHSH and CDR2 LQKENI come from the germline V gene. The CDR3 loop reads CASSPPGVNQPQHF.

This clonotype ranks as medium-sized (0.01 to 0.1%) in terms of frequency. The chain uses TRBV29-1 and TRBJ1-1. The CDR3 is made up of 11 amino acids. Germline V gives CDR1 SQVTM, CDR2 ANQGSEA. CDR3 sequence reads: CSASLNTEAFF.

The chain links TRBV6-2 or TRBV6-3 to TRBJ2-1; TCRdb indicates TRBD2, and absent DNA this call remains unverified. The germline V gene has CDR1 MNHEY and CDR2 SVGEGT. CDR3 size: 15 residues. CDR3 residues: CASRMAGGRHNEQFF.